Following are 9 T cell receptor beta chains from one sample sequenced in a study of CD8 T cells in Susac syndrome. Reverse transcription of roughly 0.5 to 1 ug RNA was carried out with random hexamers. MiXCR, applied by TCRdb to the immunoSEQ multiplex PCR reads, yields one record per CDR3 protein. The table has 80,000 to 95,000 distinct CDR3 sequences, 94% seen once; the top ten hold about 0.99%. Material for sequencing was CD8+ T cells from PBMCs. Every receptor here comes from a human donor with Susac syndrome.

The chain carries TRBV7-3 and TRBJ2-1; the D gene could be TRBD1 or TRBD2 (5 bases each). Trimming took off 3 bases at V and 1 base at J, with 13 bases between the two ends. Germline CDR1 SGHTA, CDR2 FQGTGA. The CDR3 spans 16 residues. In DNA form, the CDR3 reads TGTGCCAGCAGCTTCACTGGGGGAACGTCCTACAATGAGCAGTTCTTC. Residues: CASSFTGGTSYNEQFF.

The gene calls are TRBV25-1 and TRBJ2-5; TRBD1 is a possible D gene (6 bases). Looked up from germline, CDR1 is MGHDK and CDR2 is SYGVNS. The CDR3 contains 14 residues. V lost 5 bases to trimming and J lost 0 bases, with 10 bases between them. The CDR3 reads CASSPHRDQETQYF. The CDR3 coding sequence is TGTGCCAGCAGTCCGCACAGGGACCAAGAGACCCAGTACTTC.

This clonotype has only one observation. The rearrangement joins TRBV7-9 to TRBJ2-5, with TRBD1 matching over 9 bases. This CDR3 spans 15 amino acids. Per germline, CDR1 SEHNR and CDR2 FQNEAQ (reference sequence). V shed 2 bases, J shed 3 bases, and the junction held 4 bases outside the gene matches. The CDR3 reads CASSLLGTGKETQYF. DNA of the CDR3: TGTGCCAGCAGCTTATTGGGGACAGGGAAAGAGACCCAGTACTTC.

The chain employs TRBV5-6 and TRBJ2-7; tentatively, D is TRBD2 (5 bases). V lost 3 bases, J lost 6 bases, and 13 bases lay in between. CDR1 and CDR2 from the germline V gene are SGHDT and YYEEEE. The CDR3 spans 13 residues. The CDR3 DNA sequence: TGTGCCAGCAGCTCCGCGACTACTGGCGAGCAGTACTTC. Its protein is CASSSATTGEQYF.

The genes are TRBV7-9 and TRBJ1-1; D is perhaps TRBD1 (5 bases). The CDR3 covers 15 residues. Germline lookup yields CDR1 SEHNR and CDR2 FQNEAQ (reference sequence). V shed 4 bases and J shed 1 base, with 13 bases lying between them. The CDR3 sequence is CASSSPRTGNTEAFF. As DNA, the CDR3 is TGTGCCAGCAGCTCCCCGAGAACAGGGAACACTGAAGCTTTCTTT.

The chain uses TRBV16 and TRBJ2-1; D remains unclear. Deletions cut 3 bases from V and 10 bases from J, with 13 bases between. The CDR3 sequence is 13 residues long. CDR1 is KGHSY and CDR2 is FQNENV in the germline V gene. CDR3 amino acids: CASSHGRGGEQFF. Written as DNA, the CDR3 is TGTGCCAGCAGCCACGGACGCGGCGGAGAGCAGTTCTTC.

This rearrangement joins TRBV12-5 to TRBJ2-1; no clear D. V was clipped by 0 bases and J by 5 bases, with 8 bases between them. The V gene's germline CDR1 is LGHNT and CDR2 FRNRAP. The CDR3 is made up of 14 amino acids. CDR3 residues: CASGLVGWDNEQFF. The CDR3, as DNA: TGTGCTAGTGGTTTGGTAGGCTGGGACAATGAGCAGTTCTTC.

The chain combines TRBV5-1 with TRBJ1-2; maybe TRBD1 (5 bases). Germline lookup yields CDR1 SGHRS and CDR2 YFSETQ. Trimming removed 0 bases at V and 4 bases at J, with 13 bases between. This CDR3 is 15 amino acids long. The CDR3 coding sequence is TGCGCCAGCAGCTTGGCAAGGGGAGGACTCTATGGCTACACCTTC. Translated: CASSLARGGLYGYTF.

The chain joins TRBV3-1 to TRBJ2-1; D is unresolved. This CDR3 has 16 amino acids. The V end was cut by 0 bases, the J end by 0 bases, with 9 bases between. Looked up from germline, CDR1 is LGHDT and CDR2 is YNNKEL (reference sequence). The CDR3 nucleotides are TGTGCCAGCAGCCAAGAGGCTACGAGCTCCTACAATGAGCAGTTCTTC. It codes for CASSQEATSSYNEQFF.